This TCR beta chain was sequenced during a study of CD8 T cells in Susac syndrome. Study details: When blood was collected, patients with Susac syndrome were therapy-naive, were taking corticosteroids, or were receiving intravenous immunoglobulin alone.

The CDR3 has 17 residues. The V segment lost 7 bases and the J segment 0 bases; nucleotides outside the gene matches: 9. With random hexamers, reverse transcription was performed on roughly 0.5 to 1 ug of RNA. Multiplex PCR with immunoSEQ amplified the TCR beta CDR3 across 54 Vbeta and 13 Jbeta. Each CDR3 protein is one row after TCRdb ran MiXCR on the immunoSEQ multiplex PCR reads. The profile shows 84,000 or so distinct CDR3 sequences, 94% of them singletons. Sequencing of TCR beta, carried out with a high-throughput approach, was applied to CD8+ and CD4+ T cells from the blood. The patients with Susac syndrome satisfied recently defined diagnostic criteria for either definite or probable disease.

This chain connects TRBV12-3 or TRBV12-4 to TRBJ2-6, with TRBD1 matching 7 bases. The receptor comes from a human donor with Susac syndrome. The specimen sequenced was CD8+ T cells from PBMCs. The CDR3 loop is CASIPGTASSGANVLTF. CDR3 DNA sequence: TGTGCCAGCATTCCTGGGACAGCCAGCTCTGGGGCCAACGTCCTGACTTTC.